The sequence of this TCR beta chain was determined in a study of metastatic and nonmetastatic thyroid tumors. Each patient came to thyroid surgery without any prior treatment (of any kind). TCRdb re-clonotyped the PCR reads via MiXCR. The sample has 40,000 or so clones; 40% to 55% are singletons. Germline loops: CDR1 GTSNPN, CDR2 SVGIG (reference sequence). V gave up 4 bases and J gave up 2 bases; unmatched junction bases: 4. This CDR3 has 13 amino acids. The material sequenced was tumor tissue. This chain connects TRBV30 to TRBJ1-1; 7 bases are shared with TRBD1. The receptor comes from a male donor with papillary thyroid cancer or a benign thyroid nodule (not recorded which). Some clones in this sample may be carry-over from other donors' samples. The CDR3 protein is CAWKGQSNTEAFF. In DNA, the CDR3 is TGTGCCTGGAAGGGACAGAGTAACACTGAAGCTTTCTTT.